Listed below are T cell receptor beta chains from one sample, sequenced in a study of T cell repertoires in MIS-A myocarditis. Clones were read by immunoSEQ multiplex PCR, and TCRdb kept only the in-frame ones, dropping some. The sample lists around 6,000 clones, 75% to 80% occurring once. Sequences were obtained from interventricular septum heart tissue obtained at autopsy. The receptor source for this set is a man aged 18 to 30 with fulminant myocarditis from multisystem inflammatory syndrome in adults (MIS-A) after COVID-19. Both conserved end residues are trimmed from each CDR3. D genes are given only for firm matches.

12	TRBV6-5	-	TRBJ1-1	ASSYSMWAGEAF
11	TRBV6-5	-	TRBJ2-5	ASGWGQGETQY
11	TRBV19	-	TRBJ1-5	ASSIGGGQPQH
13	TRBV2	TRBD1	TRBJ2-7	ASSGGTVGSAEQY
12	TRBV6-5	-	TRBJ2-1	ASSYEGPYNEQF
13	TRBV7-8	TRBD2	TRBJ2-3	ASSSSGGVGDTQY
12	TRBV7-9	-	TRBJ2-1	ASSLGGASNEQF
13	TRBV19	TRBD1	TRBJ1-5	ASSPGTASNQPQH
9	TRBV5-8	-	TRBJ1-1	ASSLRSEAF
14	TRBV18	-	TRBJ1-2	ASSANYDGLSYGYT
13	TRBV5-5	TRBD1	TRBJ1-3	ASSPWDRRENTIY
12	TRBV30	-	TRBJ1-1	AWSPLGGITEAF
14	TRBV5-4	TRBD1	TRBJ2-2	ASRIGQGRNTGELF
17	TRBV18	-	TRBJ2-3	ASSPNTNRRTYPTDTQY
12	TRBV7-2	TRBD1	TRBJ1-5	ASSVVTGGQPQH
12	TRBV9	-	TRBJ2-3	ASSVGGYADTQY
12	TRBV5-1	-	TRBJ2-2	ASSFSGFTGELF
11	TRBV7-9	-	TRBJ2-1	ASSSNNNNEQF
13	TRBV27	-	TRBJ2-6	ASSFTSTWANVLT
13	TRBV7-3	TRBD1	TRBJ2-3	ASSLTGQGADTQY
14	TRBV2	TRBD1	TRBJ2-7	ASSYSGTGTSYEQY
14	TRBV9	-	TRBJ1-1	ASSPKLGQLNTEAF
12	TRBV7-8	TRBD1	TRBJ2-7	ASSLGGQGYEQY
11	TRBV6-6	-	TRBJ2-1	ASKASAYNEQF
10	TRBV30	TRBD1	TRBJ1-2	AWSITGDGYT
10	TRBV5-1	-	TRBJ2-7	ASSPDFYEQY